Listed below are T cell receptor beta chains from one sample, sequenced in a study of T cells after yellow fever vaccination. MiXCR was run by TCRdb on the 5' RACE reads, yielding one entry per CDR3 protein. The sample gives about 500,000 distinct CDR3 sequences, about 17% of which show up once; approximately 15% is in the top ten. The sequences come from PBMCs, collected more than 4 days after the first yellow fever vaccination. These receptors originate from a young man who received the YFV17D yellow fever vaccine. Both conserved end residues are part of each CDR3. D genes are given only for firm matches. Some rows have no size entry. The others give once, few or many, or a class for an expanded clone.

len: 16
abundance: -
v_gene: TRBV5-1
d_gene: -
j_gene: TRBJ2-1
CDR3nt: TGCGCCAGCAGCTGGCGATCGACAGGGACTGGCAATGAGCAGTTCTTC
CDR3aa: CASSWRSTGTGNEQFF

len: 15
abundance: -
v_gene: TRBV7-2
d_gene: TRBD2
j_gene: TRBJ2-3
CDR3nt: TGTGCCAGCATCCGGGGGGGGGCTAGCACAGATACGCAGTATTTT
CDR3aa: CASIRGGASTDTQYF

len: 14
abundance: -
v_gene: TRBV12-3/TRBV12-4
d_gene: -
j_gene: TRBJ2-7
CDR3nt: TGTGCCAGCAGTTTAGCTGGGACCCACTACGAGCAGTACTTC
CDR3aa: CASSLAGTHYEQYF

len: 14
abundance: many
v_gene: TRBV7-8
d_gene: -
j_gene: TRBJ1-1
CDR3nt: TGTGCCAGCAGCTCTTGGGGGGGGAACACTGAAGCTTTCTTT
CDR3aa: CASSSWGGNTEAFF

len: 15
abundance: few
v_gene: TRBV4-3
d_gene: TRBD1
j_gene: TRBJ1-5
CDR3nt: TGCGCCAGCAGCCGCCACAGGGGAGGCAATCAGCCCCAGCATTTT
CDR3aa: CASSRHRGGNQPQHF

len: 14
abundance: -
v_gene: TRBV7-9
d_gene: -
j_gene: TRBJ2-5
CDR3nt: TGTGCCAGCAGCTTAGTGGGAGGTTTCGGGACCCAGTACTTC
CDR3aa: CASSLVGGFGTQYF

len: 14
abundance: -
v_gene: TRBV19
d_gene: -
j_gene: TRBJ1-5
CDR3nt: TGTGCCAGTAACTTGGACATACACAATCAGCCCCAGCATTTT
CDR3aa: CASNLDIHNQPQHF

len: 13
abundance: few
v_gene: TRBV4-1
d_gene: -
j_gene: TRBJ1-2
CDR3nt: TGCGCCAGCAGCCAAGGATGGGGGAGCGGCTACACCTTC
CDR3aa: CASSQGWGSGYTF

len: 16
abundance: -
v_gene: TRBV4-2
d_gene: -
j_gene: TRBJ1-1
CDR3nt: TGTGCCAGCAGCCAAGGCAAAACCCTGGGCAACACTGAAGCTTTCTTT
CDR3aa: CASSQGKTLGNTEAFF

len: 16
abundance: many
v_gene: TRBV5-1
d_gene: TRBD2
j_gene: TRBJ2-1
CDR3nt: TGCGCCAGCAGCTTGGCCCCAGCGGGGGGGTGGAATGAGCAGTTCTTC
CDR3aa: CASSLAPAGGWNEQFF

len: 13
abundance: few
v_gene: TRBV29-1
d_gene: TRBD1
j_gene: TRBJ2-1
CDR3nt: TGCAGCGTTGACTTCCGGGACAGGGGAGAGCAGTTCTTC
CDR3aa: CSVDFRDRGEQFF

len: 18
abundance: -
v_gene: TRBV12-3/TRBV12-4
d_gene: -
j_gene: TRBJ1-3
CDR3nt: TGTGCCAGCAGTTTAGTTCGTCGCGGCTTGAACTCTGGAAACACCATATATTTT
CDR3aa: CASSLVRRGLNSGNTIYF

len: 13
abundance: -
v_gene: TRBV29-1
d_gene: -
j_gene: TRBJ1-2
CDR3nt: TGCAGCGTTGCCCCCACAGGGTCCTATGGCTACACCTTC
CDR3aa: CSVAPTGSYGYTF

len: 12
abundance: -
v_gene: TRBV12-3/TRBV12-4
d_gene: -
j_gene: TRBJ1-2
CDR3nt: TGTGCCAGCAGTTTTACGAAATATGGCTACACCTTC
CDR3aa: CASSFTKYGYTF

len: 16
abundance: -
v_gene: TRBV12-3/TRBV12-4
d_gene: TRBD2
j_gene: TRBJ2-1
CDR3nt: TGTGCCAGCAGTCCCTGGCGGGGGGAGTTCTACAATGAGCAGTTCTTC
CDR3aa: CASSPWRGEFYNEQFF

len: 16
abundance: few
v_gene: TRBV7-2
d_gene: TRBD2
j_gene: TRBJ2-3
CDR3nt: TGTGCCAGCAGCTCGAGCGGGGGGCCTGAGGCAGATACGCAGTATTTT
CDR3aa: CASSSSGGPEADTQYF

len: 16
abundance: many
v_gene: TRBV7-2
d_gene: -
j_gene: TRBJ2-3
CDR3nt: TGTGCCAGCAGCTTAGTAAGGGCGCTAGGGGGGGATACGCAGTATTTT
CDR3aa: CASSLVRALGGDTQYF

len: 13
abundance: -
v_gene: TRBV7-3
d_gene: -
j_gene: TRBJ1-1
CDR3nt: TGTGCCAGCAGCCCACAACAGGGAACTGAAGCTTTCTTT
CDR3aa: CASSPQQGTEAFF

len: 14
abundance: -
v_gene: TRBV5-8
d_gene: TRBD1
j_gene: TRBJ1-2
CDR3nt: TGTGCCAGCAGCTTTTCAGGGGGATATGATGGCTACACCTTC
CDR3aa: CASSFSGGYDGYTF

len: 15
abundance: many
v_gene: TRBV11-2
d_gene: -
j_gene: TRBJ2-3
CDR3nt: TGTGCCAGCAGCATACCCGGGGGAGACACAGATACGCAGTATTTT
CDR3aa: CASSIPGGDTDTQYF

len: 14
abundance: -
v_gene: TRBV25-1
d_gene: -
j_gene: TRBJ1-4
CDR3nt: TGTGCCAGCGGCGTCGGGGGCCTTAATGAAAAACTGTTTTTT
CDR3aa: CASGVGGLNEKLFF

len: 14
abundance: few
v_gene: TRBV10-3
d_gene: -
j_gene: TRBJ2-1
CDR3nt: TGTGCCATCAGTGAGTCGAACTCGGGGAGAGAGCAGTTCTTC
CDR3aa: CAISESNSGREQFF

len: 13
abundance: many
v_gene: TRBV4-2
d_gene: -
j_gene: TRBJ2-7
CDR3nt: TGTGCCAGCAGCCAAGATCACGGGAACGAGCAGTACTTC
CDR3aa: CASSQDHGNEQYF

len: 18
abundance: few
v_gene: TRBV5-1
d_gene: TRBD1
j_gene: TRBJ2-6
CDR3nt: TGCGCCAGCAGCTGGGGACAGGCGTCATCTCTGGGGGCCAACGTCCTGACTTTC
CDR3aa: CASSWGQASSLGANVLTF

len: 15
abundance: few
v_gene: TRBV5-4
d_gene: -
j_gene: TRBJ2-3
CDR3nt: TGTGCCAGCAGCTTGCTGATGCGGGGTGCAGATACGCAGTATTTT
CDR3aa: CASSLLMRGADTQYF

len: 13
abundance: few
v_gene: TRBV20-1
d_gene: TRBD2
j_gene: TRBJ2-7
CDR3nt: TGCAGTGCCTCGACTAGCGGGGAAGGCGAGCAGTACTTC
CDR3aa: CSASTSGEGEQYF

len: 15
abundance: many
v_gene: TRBV5-1
d_gene: TRBD2
j_gene: TRBJ2-7
CDR3nt: TGCGCCAGCAGCGTTACTAGCGGGGGAACCTACGAGCAGTACTTC
CDR3aa: CASSVTSGGTYEQYF

len: 15
abundance: -
v_gene: TRBV4-1
d_gene: -
j_gene: TRBJ2-2
CDR3nt: TGCGCCAGCAGCCGAAACGGAGGGGTCACCGGGGAGCTGTTTTTT
CDR3aa: CASSRNGGVTGELFF

len: 16
abundance: -
v_gene: TRBV19
d_gene: -
j_gene: TRBJ2-1
CDR3nt: TGTGCCAGTAACCGGGCCGAAGCGAGTGGGAAGAATGAGCAGTTCTTC
CDR3aa: CASNRAEASGKNEQFF

len: 12
abundance: few
v_gene: TRBV6-6
d_gene: -
j_gene: TRBJ2-5
CDR3nt: TGTGCCAGCAGCATAGTGAGAGAGACCCAGTACTTC
CDR3aa: CASSIVRETQYF

len: 13
abundance: -
v_gene: TRBV5-4
d_gene: -
j_gene: TRBJ1-1
CDR3nt: TGTGCCAGCACCCCGGGGCTTTTGAGTGAAGCTTTCTTT
CDR3aa: CASTPGLLSEAFF

len: 16
abundance: -
v_gene: TRBV4-1
d_gene: TRBD2
j_gene: TRBJ2-7
CDR3nt: TGCGCCAGCAGCCGCGGACTAGCGGGGGAGCATCTAGAGCAGTACTTC
CDR3aa: CASSRGLAGEHLEQYF

len: 14
abundance: -
v_gene: TRBV18
d_gene: TRBD1
j_gene: TRBJ2-7
CDR3nt: TGTGCCAGCTCAAAAGCCGGGACAGACTACGAGCAGTACTTC
CDR3aa: CASSKAGTDYEQYF

len: 14
abundance: few
v_gene: TRBV11-1
d_gene: TRBD2
j_gene: TRBJ2-2
CDR3nt: TGTGCCAGCAGCCCGGGACTAGCTTCCGGGGAGCTGTTTTTT
CDR3aa: CASSPGLASGELFF

len: 15
abundance: -
v_gene: TRBV21-1
d_gene: -
j_gene: TRBJ2-3
CDR3nt: TGTGCCAGCAGCCCAGTGGGACAGCCGACAGATACGCAGTATTTT
CDR3aa: CASSPVGQPTDTQYF

len: 14
abundance: -
v_gene: TRBV20-1
d_gene: -
j_gene: TRBJ1-5
CDR3nt: TGCAGTGCTCCCCATCAAGAAGGGGTACAGTCCCAGCATTTT
CDR3aa: CSAPHQEGVQSQHF

len: 16
abundance: once
v_gene: TRBV20-1
d_gene: -
j_gene: TRBJ1-2
CDR3nt: TGCAGTGCTAGAGGCCCTTCAACGGGGAGCGGCTATGGCTACACCTTC
CDR3aa: CSARGPSTGSGYGYTF

len: 16
abundance: -
v_gene: TRBV7-3
d_gene: TRBD1
j_gene: TRBJ2-5
CDR3nt: TGTGCCAGCAGCTTATGGACAGGGAGCCTCGCGGAGACCCAGTACTTC
CDR3aa: CASSLWTGSLAETQYF

len: 13
abundance: few
v_gene: TRBV7-2
d_gene: -
j_gene: TRBJ2-2
CDR3nt: TGTGCCAGCAGCGCTAGGACTGCCGGGGAGCTGTTTTTT
CDR3aa: CASSARTAGELFF

len: 13
abundance: few
v_gene: TRBV10-3
d_gene: -
j_gene: TRBJ1-1
CDR3nt: TGTGCCATCAGTGAGTCGCCCCTTCGGGAAGCTTTCTTT
CDR3aa: CAISESPLREAFF

len: 14
abundance: few
v_gene: TRBV7-9
d_gene: -
j_gene: TRBJ2-5
CDR3nt: TGTGCCAGCAGCTTAGTTGGGGGAACGGAGACCCAGTACTTC
CDR3aa: CASSLVGGTETQYF

len: 16
abundance: -
v_gene: TRBV11-2
d_gene: TRBD2
j_gene: TRBJ2-5
CDR3nt: TGTGCCAGCAGCTTAGTGTCGCGGGGGACCCGCAAGACCCAGTACTTC
CDR3aa: CASSLVSRGTRKTQYF

len: 15
abundance: few
v_gene: TRBV7-8
d_gene: -
j_gene: TRBJ2-3
CDR3nt: TGTGCCAGCATCCCCGGGGGCCCTCGCACAGATACGCAGTATTTT
CDR3aa: CASIPGGPRTDTQYF

len: 13
abundance: -
v_gene: TRBV7-6
d_gene: -
j_gene: TRBJ1-1
CDR3nt: TGTGCCAGCAGCTCGTATAGGTCGGTTGAAGCTTTCTTT
CDR3aa: CASSSYRSVEAFF

len: 15
abundance: -
v_gene: TRBV27
d_gene: TRBD1
j_gene: TRBJ2-1
CDR3nt: TGTGCCAGCAGAATCGGACAGGGGGTAATAGTTGAGCAGTTCTTC
CDR3aa: CASRIGQGVIVEQFF

len: 13
abundance: few
v_gene: TRBV19
d_gene: -
j_gene: TRBJ2-7
CDR3nt: TGTGCCAGTAGTATTGTGCCTGCCTACGAGCAGTACTTC
CDR3aa: CASSIVPAYEQYF

len: 15
abundance: few
v_gene: TRBV7-9
d_gene: TRBD1
j_gene: TRBJ1-3
CDR3nt: TGTGCCAGCAGCGACCGGGACAGGCCCGTAAACACCATATATTTT
CDR3aa: CASSDRDRPVNTIYF

len: 16
abundance: -
v_gene: TRBV24-1
d_gene: TRBD1
j_gene: TRBJ1-5
CDR3nt: TGTGCCACCAGTGATTCGGGACAGGGGGAAAATCAGCCCCAGCATTTT
CDR3aa: CATSDSGQGENQPQHF

len: 18
abundance: -
v_gene: TRBV4-2
d_gene: TRBD2
j_gene: TRBJ2-3
CDR3nt: TGTGCCAGCAGCCAAGATCTGGTGGGGACTAGCGGGAGAGATACGCAGTATTTT
CDR3aa: CASSQDLVGTSGRDTQYF

len: 13
abundance: few
v_gene: TRBV5-1
d_gene: -
j_gene: TRBJ2-5
CDR3nt: TGCGCCAGCAAGAGTCTAGTATCGGAGACCCAGTACTTC
CDR3aa: CASKSLVSETQYF

len: 14
abundance: -
v_gene: TRBV6-1
d_gene: TRBD2
j_gene: TRBJ2-3
CDR3nt: TGTGCCAGCCGAGGACTAGCGGACACAGATACGCAGTATTTT
CDR3aa: CASRGLADTDTQYF

len: 17
abundance: -
v_gene: TRBV7-8
d_gene: -
j_gene: TRBJ1-5
CDR3nt: TGTGCCAGCAGCCCTTGGGGTTCAGGGGATGGCAATCAGCCCCAGCATTTT
CDR3aa: CASSPWGSGDGNQPQHF